The clone carrying this T cell receptor beta chain appeared once. No antigen is known for it. This specimen belongs to a study of shared clonotypes between healthy human individuals. Overall study results and limits: Rarefaction demonstrated incomplete sorted-subset sequencing despite large depth.

Assay used: immunoSEQ multiplex PCR; TCRdb lists only in-frame clones, some missing. Of 550,000 to 700,000 clones in the sample, 73% were seen once. CDR1 and CDR2 from the germline V gene are MDHEN and SYDVKM. After removal of 5 bases from V and 0 bases from J, the junction contained 9 bases not matched to a gene. The CDR3 has 17 residues. HIV-negative, healthy adults without recent acute infections or vaccinations were the donors. Material for sequencing was memory CD4+ T cells sorted from blood. Stated subset: CD45RA-negative fraction. The rearrangement uses TRBV28 and TRBJ2-2; 7 nucleotides line up with TRBD2. The sequence was obtained from a woman younger than 45 in good health. DNA for the CDR3: TGTGCCAGCAGTCTCCGCAGGACTAGTTCGAACACCGGGGAGCTGTTTTTT. The encoded protein is CASSLRRTSSNTGELFF. The complete variable domain, with remaining parts taken from reference TRBV28 and TRBJ2-2, reads DVKVTQSSRYLVKRTGEKVFLECVQDMDHENMFWYRQDPGLGLRLIYFSYDVKMKEKGDIPEGYSVSREKKERFSLILESASTNQTSMYLCASSLRRTSSNTGELFFGEGSRLTVL.